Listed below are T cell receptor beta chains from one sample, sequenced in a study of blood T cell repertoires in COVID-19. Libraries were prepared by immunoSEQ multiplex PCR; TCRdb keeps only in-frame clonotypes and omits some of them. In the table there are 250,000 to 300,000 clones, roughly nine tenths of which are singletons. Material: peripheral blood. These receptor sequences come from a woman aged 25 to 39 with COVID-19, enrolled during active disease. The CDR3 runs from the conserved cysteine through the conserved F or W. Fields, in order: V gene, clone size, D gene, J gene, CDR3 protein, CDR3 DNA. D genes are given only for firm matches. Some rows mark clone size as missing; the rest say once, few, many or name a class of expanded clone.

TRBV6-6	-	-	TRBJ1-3	CASSSNDPSGNTIYF	TGTGCCAGCAGTTCTAATGATCCCTCTGGAAACACCATATATTTT
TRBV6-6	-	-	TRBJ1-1	CASSQRPPYIGDNTEAFF	TGTGCCAGCAGTCAAAGACCCCCCTATATAGGGGATAACACTGAAGCTTTCTTT
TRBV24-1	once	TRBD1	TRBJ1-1	CATRQGASTEAFF	TGTGCCACCAGACAGGGGGCGAGTACTGAAGCTTTCTTT
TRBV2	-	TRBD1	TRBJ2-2	CASSADREVTGELFF	TGTGCCAGCAGCGCGGACAGGGAGGTCACCGGGGAGCTGTTTTTT
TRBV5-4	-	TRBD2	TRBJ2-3	CASSLLAGEGDTQYF	TGTGCCAGCAGCTTATTAGCGGGAGAAGGAGATACGCAGTATTTT
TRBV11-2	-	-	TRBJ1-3	CASSLTPDSHSGNTIYF	TGTGCCAGCAGCTTAACTCCGGACAGTCACTCTGGAAACACCATATATTTT
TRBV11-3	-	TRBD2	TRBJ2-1	CASSPGGSGRNEQFF	TGTGCCAGCAGCCCCGGGGGTAGCGGGAGGAATGAGCAGTTCTTC
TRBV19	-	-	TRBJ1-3	CASSISYRSSGNTIYF	TGTGCCAGTAGTATATCCTACCGAAGCTCTGGAAACACCATATATTTT
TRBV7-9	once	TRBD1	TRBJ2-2	CASSMLTGPTGELFF	TGTGCCAGCAGCATGCTGACAGGGCCGACCGGGGAGCTGTTTTTT
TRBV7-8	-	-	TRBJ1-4	CASSTSFANEKLFF	TGTGCCAGCAGCACTTCTTTCGCTAATGAAAAACTGTTTTTT
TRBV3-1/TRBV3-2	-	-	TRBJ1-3	CASSQDSLGGNTIYF	TGTGCCAGCAGCCAAGACAGCCTAGGAGGAAACACCATATATTTT
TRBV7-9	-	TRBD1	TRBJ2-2	CASSLGRTGLAGELFF	TGTGCCAGCAGCTTAGGCCGGACAGGGCTCGCCGGGGAGCTGTTTTTT
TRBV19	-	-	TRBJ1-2	CASGLSGTNYGYTF	TGTGCCAGTGGACTTTCCGGGACTAACTATGGCTACACCTTC
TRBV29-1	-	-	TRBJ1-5	CSVGGSNQPQHF	TGCAGCGTTGGAGGTAGCAATCAGCCCCAGCATTTT
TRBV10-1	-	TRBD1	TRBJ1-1	CASSFGTVTEAFF	TGCGCCAGCAGTTTTGGGACAGTTACTGAAGCTTTCTTT
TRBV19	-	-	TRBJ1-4	CASSTSPAKSEKLFF	TGTGCCAGTAGTACTAGCCCCGCGAAAAGTGAAAAACTGTTTTTT
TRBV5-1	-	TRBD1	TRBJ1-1	CASSSEGQGVSEAFF	TGCGCCAGCAGCTCGGAGGGACAGGGGGTCTCTGAAGCTTTCTTT
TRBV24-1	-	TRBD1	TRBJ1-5	CATSDSKDRGQPQHF	TGTGCCACCAGTGATTCTAAGGACAGGGGTCAGCCCCAGCATTTT
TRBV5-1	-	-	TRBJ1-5	CASSPRPGNQPQHF	TGCGCCAGCAGCCCACGGCCCGGGAATCAGCCCCAGCATTTT
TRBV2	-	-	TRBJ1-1	CATTKGSGRNTEAFF	TGTGCCACCACGAAGGGAAGCGGGCGGAACACTGAAGCTTTCTTT
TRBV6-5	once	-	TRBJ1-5	CASIHIGDQPQHF	TGTGCCAGCATTCATATAGGAGATCAGCCCCAGCATTTT
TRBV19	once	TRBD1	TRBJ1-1	CASSSGTAQQMNTEAFF	TGTGCCAGTAGTTCTGGGACAGCACAACAGATGAACACTGAAGCTTTCTTT
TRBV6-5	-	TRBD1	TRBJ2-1	CASSPGGEQFF	TGTGCCAGCAGCCCAGGGGGTGAGCAGTTCTTC
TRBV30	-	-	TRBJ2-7	CAWARGREAEQYF	TGTGCCTGGGCGAGGGGGCGGGAGGCCGAGCAGTACTTC
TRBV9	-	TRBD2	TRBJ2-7	CASSSGRALFHEQYF	TGTGCCAGCAGCAGCGGGAGGGCCCTCTTCCACGAGCAGTACTTC
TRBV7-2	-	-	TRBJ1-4	CASSLGRGFNEKLFF	TGTGCCAGCAGCTTAGGAAGGGGATTTAATGAAAAACTGTTTTTT
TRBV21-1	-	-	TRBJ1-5	CASSPRTANQPQHF	TGTGCCAGCAGCCCACGGACAGCCAATCAGCCCCAGCATTTT
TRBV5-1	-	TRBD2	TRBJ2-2	CASSLGLAAITGELFF	TGCGCCAGCAGCTTGGGACTAGCGGCGATCACCGGGGAGCTGTTTTTT
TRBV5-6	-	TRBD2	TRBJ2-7	CASSLSGGSVKEQYF	TGTGCCAGCAGCTTGTCTGGCGGGAGTGTTAAGGAGCAGTACTTC
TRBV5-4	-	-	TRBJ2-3	CASSLGSRDSTDTQYF	TGTGCCAGCAGCTTGGGTTCCCGGGACTCCACAGATACGCAGTATTTT
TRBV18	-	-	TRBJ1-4	CASSPTEREKLFF	TGTGCCAGCTCACCGACAGAAAGGGAAAAACTGTTTTTT
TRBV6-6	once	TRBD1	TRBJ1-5	CASTDSDRGSNQPQHF	TGTGCCAGCACCGACTCGGACAGGGGATCCAATCAGCCCCAGCATTTT
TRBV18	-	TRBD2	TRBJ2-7	CASSPLAGEGYEQYF	TGTGCCAGCTCACCACTGGCGGGAGAGGGCTACGAGCAGTACTTC
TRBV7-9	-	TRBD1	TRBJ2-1	CASSPRRGQVNEQFF	TGTGCCAGCAGCCCCAGACGGGGACAGGTGAATGAGCAGTTCTTC
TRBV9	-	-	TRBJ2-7	CASSVSGGVGYEQYF	TGTGCCAGCAGCGTAAGCGGTGGGGTCGGGTACGAGCAGTACTTC
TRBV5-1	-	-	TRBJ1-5	CASSDGRGNQPQHF	TGCGCCAGCAGTGACGGCAGGGGCAATCAGCCCCAGCATTTT
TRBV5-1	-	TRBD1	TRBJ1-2	CASREQGAHGYTF	TGCGCCAGCCGGGAACAGGGGGCGCATGGCTACACCTTC
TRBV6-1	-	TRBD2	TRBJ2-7	CASSVAGVSEQYF	TGTGCCAGCAGTGTAGCGGGAGTGAGTGAGCAGTACTTC
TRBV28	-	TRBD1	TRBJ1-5	CASSTGQGADQPQHF	TGTGCCAGCAGCACGGGACAGGGGGCAGATCAGCCCCAGCATTTT
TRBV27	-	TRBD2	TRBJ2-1	CATKRGTSGRRMGNEQFF	TGTGCCACCAAACGGGGGACTAGCGGGAGGCGGATGGGCAATGAGCAGTTCTTC
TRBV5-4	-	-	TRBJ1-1	CASSLDSFNTEAFF	TGTGCCAGCAGCTTGGACAGCTTTAACACTGAAGCTTTCTTT
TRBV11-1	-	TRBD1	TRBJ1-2	CASSGLRQGGYGYTF	TGTGCCAGCAGCGGATTGAGACAGGGCGGCTATGGCTACACCTTC
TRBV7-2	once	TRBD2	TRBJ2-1	CASSFQVAGGRSEQFF	TGTGCCAGCAGCTTTCAAGTGGCGGGAGGCCGTAGTGAGCAGTTCTTC
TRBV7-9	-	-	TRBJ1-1	CASSPEQTVSKAFF	TGTGCCAGCAGCCCAGAACAGACAGTTTCTAAAGCTTTCTTT
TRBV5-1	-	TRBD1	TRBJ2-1	CASSLGRGQGIYNEQFF	TGCGCCAGCAGCTTGGGGCGCGGACAGGGGATCTACAATGAGCAGTTCTTC
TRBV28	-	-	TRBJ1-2	CASTKGVIYGYTF	TGTGCCAGCACGAAAGGGGTTATCTATGGCTACACCTTC
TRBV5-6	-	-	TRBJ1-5	CASSLSRSNQPQHF	TGTGCCAGCAGCTTGTCGAGGAGCAATCAGCCCCAGCATTTT
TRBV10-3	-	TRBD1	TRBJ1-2	CAISETGARGGYTF	TGTGCCATCAGTGAGACAGGGGCTAGGGGAGGCTACACCTTC
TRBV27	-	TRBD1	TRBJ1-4	CASSPDRRMEKLFF	TGTGCCAGCAGTCCGGACAGGAGGATGGAAAAACTGTTTTTT
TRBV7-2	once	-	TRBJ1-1	CASSFSYTEAFF	TGTGCCAGCAGCTTTAGTTACACTGAAGCTTTCTTT
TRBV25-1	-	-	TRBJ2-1	CASSERNEQFF	TGTGCCAGCAGTGAGAGGAATGAGCAGTTCTTC
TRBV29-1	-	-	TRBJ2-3	CSVEGETSTDTQYF	TGCAGCGTTGAAGGAGAAACTAGCACAGATACGCAGTATTTT
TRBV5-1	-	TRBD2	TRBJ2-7	CASSLGLAGTNEQYF	TGCGCCAGCAGCTTGGGGCTAGCGGGGACCAACGAGCAGTACTTC
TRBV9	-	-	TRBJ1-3	CASSELLGNTIYF	TGTGCCAGCAGCGAGTTACTTGGAAACACCATATATTTT